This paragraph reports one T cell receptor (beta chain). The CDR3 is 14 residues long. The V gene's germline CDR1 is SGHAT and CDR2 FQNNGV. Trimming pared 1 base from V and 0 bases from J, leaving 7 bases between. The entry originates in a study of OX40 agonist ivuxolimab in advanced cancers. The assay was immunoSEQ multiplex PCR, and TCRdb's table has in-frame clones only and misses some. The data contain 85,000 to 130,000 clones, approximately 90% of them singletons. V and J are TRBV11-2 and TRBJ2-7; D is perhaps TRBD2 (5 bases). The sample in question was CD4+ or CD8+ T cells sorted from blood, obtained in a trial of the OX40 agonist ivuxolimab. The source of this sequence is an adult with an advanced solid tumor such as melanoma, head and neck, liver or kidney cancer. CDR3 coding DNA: TGTGCCAGCAGCTTAGGAGGGAACTCCTACGAGCAGTACTTC. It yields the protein CASSLGGNSYEQYF.